The 14 T cell receptor beta chains below all came from one sample that was sequenced in a study of cytomegalovirus exposure and HLA in healthy donors. Both 60 Vbeta primers and 13 Jbeta primers went into the PCR. The method was immunoSEQ multiplex PCR; TCRdb's version includes in-frame clones alone and lacks a portion of them. The profile covers roughly 200,000 clones, with around 78% appearing a single time and approximately 2% taken by the ten largest. Sequenced material: PBMCs. The receptors shown here come from a young man in good health and CMV-seronegative.

This clone was picked up a small number of times. The rearrangement links TRBV2 to TRBJ1-2; a weak D match, TRBD1 (6 bases). The germline CDR1 and CDR2 sequences are SNHLY and FYNNEI. The CDR3 is 14 amino acids. V was trimmed by 5 bases and J by 5 bases, leaving 15 bases between them. The CDR3 DNA reads as TGTGCCAGCAGTAAAGACAGGACCAATTATGGCTACACCTTC. This codes for CASSKDRTNYGYTF.

CDR3 DNA: TGTGCCAGTAGTATCCGACAGGCTTCACCCCTCCACTTT. It is translated as CASSIRQASPLHF. V usage is TRBV19 and J usage is TRBJ1-6, with D perhaps matching TRBD1 (6 bases). CDR1 and CDR2 from the germline V gene are LNHDA and SQIVND (reference sequence). The V end was cut by 3 bases, the J end by 9 bases, with 9 bases between. This CDR3 has 13 residues.

V and J are TRBV28 and TRBJ2-7, with TRBD2 as a possible D gene (6 bases). Trimming left V 3 bases short and J 3 bases short, with 21 bases between. The germline V gene encodes CDR1 MDHEN and CDR2 SYDVKM. The CDR3 sequence is 17 residues long. DNA for the CDR3: TGTGCCAGCAGTTTCCAGGGCGGGGCTAGCCTTTACTACGAGCAGTACTTC. This sequence encodes CASSFQGGASLYYEQYF.

The chain combines TRBV14 with TRBJ2-3; TRBD1 might be the D (5 bases). Trimming took off 0 bases at V and 4 bases at J, with 14 bases between the two ends. The CDR3 sequence is 16 residues long. CDR1 is SGHDN and CDR2 is FVKESK in the germline V gene. As DNA, the CDR3 is TGTGCCAGCAGCCAAGATACTGCTTTCAGGGCAGATACGCAGTATTTT. It encodes CASSQDTAFRADTQYF. Variable domain in full (rest from reference TRBV14 and TRBJ2-3): EAGVTQFPSHSVIEKGQTVTLRCDPISGHDNLYWYRRVMGKEIKFLLHFVKESKQDESGMPNNRFLAERTGGTYSTLKVQPAELEDSGVYFCASSQDTAFRADTQYFGPGTRLTVL.

The genes are TRBV5-4 and TRBJ2-2; 7 positions agree with TRBD2. J was trimmed by 6 bases and V by 4 bases; bases with no gene match: 12. The CDR3 totals 16 residues. The germline gives CDR1 SGHNT, CDR2 YYREEE (reference sequence). CDR3 loop: CASSPGEGRKAGELFF. CDR3 nucleotides: TGTGCCAGCAGCCCTGGGGAGGGGCGCAAGGCCGGGGAGCTGTTTTTT.

The chain recombines TRBV6-5 with TRBJ1-1, with 7 bases matching TRBD1. The length of the CDR3 is 14 residues. Germline V gene sequence: CDR1 MNHEY, CDR2 SVGAGI. Trimming cost V 5 bases and J 1 base; bases outside gene matches: 4. CDR3 DNA: TGTGCCAGCAGTGCAGGACAGGAGAACACTGAAGCTTTCTTT. Translated, it gives CASSAGQENTEAFF.

The chain links TRBV10-1 to TRBJ2-3; TRBD2 agrees at 7 bases. The J segment lost 0 bases and the V segment lost 9 bases, leaving 12 bases of the junction unmatched. From germline, CDR1 is WNHNN and CDR2 SYGVQD (reference sequence). This CDR3 is built from 16 residues. In nucleotides, the CDR3 is TGCGCCAGGACCCTCTCGACTAGCCCAAGCACAGATACGCAGTATTTT. Amino acids: CARTLSTSPSTDTQYF.

The chain combines TRBV15 with TRBJ1-4; TRBD1 matches 11 bases. This CDR3 is built from 17 residues. The ends lost 3 bases at V and 8 bases at J; junction bases unmatched: 11. CDR1 is LNHNV and CDR2 is YYDKDF in the germline V gene (reference sequence). This CDR3 reads CATSSPGTGGSGEKLFF. CDR3 nucleotide sequence: TGTGCCACCAGCAGTCCCGGGACAGGGGGATCAGGGGAAAAACTGTTTTTT.

V usage is TRBV27 and J usage is TRBJ2-7; 10 positions agree with TRBD2. Germline CDR1 reads MNHEY; CDR2 reads SMNVEV (reference sequence). This CDR3 is built from 15 residues. Trimming removed 4 bases from V and 5 bases from J; junction bases left unmatched: 8. CDR3 DNA: TGTGCCAGCAGTTCTTTGGGACTAGCGCGAAACGAGCAGTACTTC. This sequence encodes CASSSLGLARNEQYF.

This clone was recorded a few times. The chain uses TRBV11-2 and TRBJ2-1; 9 bases fit TRBD2. The V gene end was trimmed by 6 bases and the J gene end by 4 bases; junction bases not matched to a gene: 7. Looked up from germline, CDR1 is SGHAT and CDR2 is FQNNGV. The CDR3 runs to 15 residues. The CDR3 reads CASRGWREGYNEQFF. In DNA, the CDR3 is TGTGCCAGCAGGGGGTGGCGGGAGGGATACAATGAGCAGTTCTTC.

This clone was detected only a few times. The CDR3 DNA reads as TGTGCCAGCACCTTACCGGGGTCCGACGAGCAGTACTTC. Its translation is CASTLPGSDEQYF. The chain employs TRBV28 and TRBJ2-7; tentative D call: TRBD2 (5 bases). Trimming stripped 7 bases from V and 5 bases from J, with 15 bases between. Germline V lookup: CDR1 MDHEN, CDR2 SYDVKM. CDR3 length: 13 residues.

CDR3 sequence: CASSEDWRSSYEQYF. The CDR3 DNA reads TGTGCCAGCAGTGAGGATTGGCGGTCCTCCTACGAGCAGTACTTC. V and J are TRBV6-1 and TRBJ2-7; D not resolved. Germline assignment: CDR1 MNHNS and CDR2 SASEGT. V was trimmed by 3 bases and J by 0 bases, leaving 12 bases between them. The CDR3 sequence is 15 residues long.

The chain couples TRBV7-9 to TRBJ1-4; possible D gene TRBD1, 6 bases. There are 18 residues in the CDR3. The V end was cut by 4 bases, the J end by 6 bases, with 24 bases between. CDR1 is SEHNR and CDR2 is FQNEAQ in the germline V gene (reference sequence). CDR3 region: CASSSRRKQGGGDEKLFF. CDR3 coding DNA: TGTGCCAGCAGCTCTAGGCGGAAACAGGGAGGGGGTGATGAAAAACTGTTTTTT.

The count of this clone is one. The CDR3 spells CASSEASRDTGELFF. CDR3 in DNA: TGCGCCAGCAGTGAGGCTAGTCGGGACACCGGGGAGCTGTTTTTT. The rearrangement links TRBV10-1 to TRBJ2-2; no clear D. The ends were cut back, 2 bases at V and 3 bases at J, with 10 bases in the middle. The CDR3 loop spans 15 amino acids. Germline CDR1 WNHNN, CDR2 SYGVQD (reference sequence).